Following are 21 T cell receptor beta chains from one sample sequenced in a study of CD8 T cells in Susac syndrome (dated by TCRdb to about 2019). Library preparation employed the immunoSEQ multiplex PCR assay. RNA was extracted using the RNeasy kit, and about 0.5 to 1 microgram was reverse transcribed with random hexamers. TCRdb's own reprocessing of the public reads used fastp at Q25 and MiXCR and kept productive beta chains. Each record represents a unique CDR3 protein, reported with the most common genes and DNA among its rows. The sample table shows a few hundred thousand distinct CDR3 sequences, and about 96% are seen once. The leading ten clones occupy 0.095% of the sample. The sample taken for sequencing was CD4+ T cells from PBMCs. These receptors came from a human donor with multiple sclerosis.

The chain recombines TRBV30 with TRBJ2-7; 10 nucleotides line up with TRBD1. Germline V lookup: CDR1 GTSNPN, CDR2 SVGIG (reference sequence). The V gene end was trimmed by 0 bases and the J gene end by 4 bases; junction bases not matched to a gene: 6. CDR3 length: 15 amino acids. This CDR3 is CAWSVTGTGVYEQYF. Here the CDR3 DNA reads TGTGCCTGGAGTGTGACCGGGACAGGGGTTTACGAGCAGTACTTC.

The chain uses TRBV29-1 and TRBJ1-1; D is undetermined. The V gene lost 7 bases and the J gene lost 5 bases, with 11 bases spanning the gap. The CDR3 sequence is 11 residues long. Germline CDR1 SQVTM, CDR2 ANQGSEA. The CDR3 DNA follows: TGCAGCGCTACGAAGGGTACTGAAGCTTTCTTT. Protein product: CSATKGTEAFF.

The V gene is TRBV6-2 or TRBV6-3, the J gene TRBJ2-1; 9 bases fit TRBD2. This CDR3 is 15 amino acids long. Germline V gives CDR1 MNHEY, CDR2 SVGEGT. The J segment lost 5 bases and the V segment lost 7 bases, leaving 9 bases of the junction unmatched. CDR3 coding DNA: TGTGCCAGCATCCTAAGGGGACTAGCCAACAATGAGCAGTTCTTC. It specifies CASILRGLANNEQFF.

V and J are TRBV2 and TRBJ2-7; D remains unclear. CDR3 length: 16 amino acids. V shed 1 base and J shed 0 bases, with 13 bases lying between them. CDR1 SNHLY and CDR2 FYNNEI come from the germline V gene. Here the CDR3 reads CASSEGHTPSSYEQYF. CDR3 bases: TGTGCCAGCAGTGAAGGGCACACGCCTTCCTCCTACGAGCAGTACTTC.

The CDR3 DNA is TGTGCCAGCAGCACTAGACAGACAGATACGCAGTATTTT. This codes for CASSTRQTDTQYF. J is TRBJ2-3 and V is TRBV11-1; D tentatively reads TRBD1 or TRBD2 (5 bases each). V was pared by 5 bases and J by 3 bases, with 9 bases between. The CDR3 is 13 residues long. CDR1 SGHAT and CDR2 FQDESV come from the germline V gene (reference sequence).

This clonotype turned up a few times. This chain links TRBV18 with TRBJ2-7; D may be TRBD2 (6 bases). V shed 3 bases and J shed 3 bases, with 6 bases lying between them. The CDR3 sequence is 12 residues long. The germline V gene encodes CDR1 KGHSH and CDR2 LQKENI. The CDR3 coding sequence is TGTGCCAGCTCACCGACTAGCTACGAGCAGTACTTC. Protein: CASSPTSYEQYF.

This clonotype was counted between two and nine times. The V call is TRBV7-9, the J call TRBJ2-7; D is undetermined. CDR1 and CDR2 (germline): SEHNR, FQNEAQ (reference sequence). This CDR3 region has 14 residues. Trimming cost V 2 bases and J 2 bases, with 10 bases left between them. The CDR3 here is CASSLYTVPYEQYF. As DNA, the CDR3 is TGTGCCAGCAGCTTATACACGGTACCCTACGAGCAGTACTTC.

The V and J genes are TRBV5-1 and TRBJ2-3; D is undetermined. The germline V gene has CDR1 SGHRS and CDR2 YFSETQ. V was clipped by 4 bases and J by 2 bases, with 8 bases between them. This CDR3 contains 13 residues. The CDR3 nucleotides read TGCGCCAGCAGCCCGCCTACCACAGATACGCAGTATTTT. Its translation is CASSPPTTDTQYF.

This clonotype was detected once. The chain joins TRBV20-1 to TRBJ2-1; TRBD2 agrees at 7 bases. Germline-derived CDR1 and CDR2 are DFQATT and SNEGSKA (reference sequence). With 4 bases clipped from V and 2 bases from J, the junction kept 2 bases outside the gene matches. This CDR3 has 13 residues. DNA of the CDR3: TGCAGTGCTATGGGGGGGACCTACAATGAGCAGTTCTTC. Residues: CSAMGGTYNEQFF.

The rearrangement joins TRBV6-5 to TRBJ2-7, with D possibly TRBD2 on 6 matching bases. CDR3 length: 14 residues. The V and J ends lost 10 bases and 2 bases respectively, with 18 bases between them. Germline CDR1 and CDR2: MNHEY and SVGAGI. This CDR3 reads CATVEGWNPYEQYF. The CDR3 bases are TGTGCCACCGTGGAGGGTTGGAACCCCTACGAGCAGTACTTC.

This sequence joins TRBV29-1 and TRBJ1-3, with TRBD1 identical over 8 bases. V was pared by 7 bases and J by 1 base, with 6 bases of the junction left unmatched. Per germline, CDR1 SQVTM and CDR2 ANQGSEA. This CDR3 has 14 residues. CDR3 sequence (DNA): TGCAGCGCTGGACAGGGTCATTCTGGAAACACCATATATTTT. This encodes CSAGQGHSGNTIYF.

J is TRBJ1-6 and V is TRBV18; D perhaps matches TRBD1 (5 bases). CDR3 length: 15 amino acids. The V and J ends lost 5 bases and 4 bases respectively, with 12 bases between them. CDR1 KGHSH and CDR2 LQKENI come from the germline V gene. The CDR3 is CASSTGVSYNSPLHF. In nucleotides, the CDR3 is TGTGCCAGCTCAACGGGGGTCAGTTATAATTCACCCCTCCACTTT.

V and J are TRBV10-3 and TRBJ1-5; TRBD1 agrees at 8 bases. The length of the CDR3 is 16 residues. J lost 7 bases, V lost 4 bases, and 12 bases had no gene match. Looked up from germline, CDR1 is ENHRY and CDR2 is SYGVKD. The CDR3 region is CAISAFDRGVGQPQHF. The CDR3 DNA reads TGTGCCATCAGTGCCTTCGACAGGGGAGTAGGACAGCCCCAGCATTTT.

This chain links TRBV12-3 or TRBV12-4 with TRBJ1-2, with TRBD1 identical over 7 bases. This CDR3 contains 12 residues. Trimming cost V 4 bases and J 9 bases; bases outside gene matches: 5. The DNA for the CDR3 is TGTGCCAGCAGTTCGACAGGGAGTAGCTACACCTTC. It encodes CASSSTGSSYTF.

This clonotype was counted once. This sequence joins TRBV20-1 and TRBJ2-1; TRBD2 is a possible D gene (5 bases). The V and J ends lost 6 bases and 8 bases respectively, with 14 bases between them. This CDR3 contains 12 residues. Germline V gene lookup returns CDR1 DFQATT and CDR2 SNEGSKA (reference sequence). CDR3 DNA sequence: TGCAGTGCCGACCGTGGGAGTGATGAGCAGTTCTTC. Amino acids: CSADRGSDEQFF.

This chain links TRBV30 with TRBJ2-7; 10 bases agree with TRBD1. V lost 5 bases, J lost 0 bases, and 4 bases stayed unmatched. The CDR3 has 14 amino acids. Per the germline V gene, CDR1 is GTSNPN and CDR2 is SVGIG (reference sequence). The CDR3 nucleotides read TGTGCCTGGGTCCGGGACAGGGGCTCCTACGAGCAGTACTTC. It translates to CAWVRDRGSYEQYF.

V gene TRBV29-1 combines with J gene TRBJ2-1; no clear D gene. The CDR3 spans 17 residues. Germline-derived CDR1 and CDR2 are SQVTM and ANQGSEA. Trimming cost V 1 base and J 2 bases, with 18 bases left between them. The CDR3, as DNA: TGCAGCGTTGAAGGTCTCGCGGTCCAAGGGACCTACAATGAGCAGTTCTTC. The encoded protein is CSVEGLAVQGTYNEQFF.

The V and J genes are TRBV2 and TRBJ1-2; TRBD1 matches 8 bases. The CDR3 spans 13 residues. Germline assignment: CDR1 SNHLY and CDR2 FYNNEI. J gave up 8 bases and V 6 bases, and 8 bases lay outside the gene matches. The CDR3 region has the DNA TGTGCCAGCAGGGGACAGGCTCTTGTCGGCTACACCTTC. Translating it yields CASRGQALVGYTF.

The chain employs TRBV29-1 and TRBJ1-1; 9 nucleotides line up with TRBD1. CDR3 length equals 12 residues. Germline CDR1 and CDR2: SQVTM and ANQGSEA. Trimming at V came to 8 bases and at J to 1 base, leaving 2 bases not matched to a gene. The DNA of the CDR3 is TGCAGCTCGGACAGGGGGAACACTGAAGCTTTCTTT. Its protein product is CSSDRGNTEAFF.

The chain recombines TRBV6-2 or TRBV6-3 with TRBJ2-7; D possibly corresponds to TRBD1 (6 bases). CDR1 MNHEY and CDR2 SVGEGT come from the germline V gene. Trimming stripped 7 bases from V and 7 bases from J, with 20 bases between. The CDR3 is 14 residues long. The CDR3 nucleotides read TGTGCCAGCATGCTTACTAGGGACACGGGGGAGCAGTACTTC. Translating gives CASMLTRDTGEQYF.

CDR3 coding DNA: TGTGCCAGCGCCTTCGGATACGAGCAGTACTTC. Its translation: CASAFGYEQYF. The gene calls are TRBV25-1 and TRBJ2-7; D unresolved. The CDR3 loop spans 11 amino acids. The germline V gene has CDR1 MGHDK and CDR2 SYGVNS. V lost 8 bases and J lost 4, with 9 bases in between.